A single sample gave rise to the 7 T cell receptor beta chains below, sequenced in a study of T-cell memory formation after mild COVID-19. Via MiXCR, TCRdb re-called the 5' RACE reads, giving one row per CDR3 protein. Of a few hundred thousand distinct CDR3 sequences in the sample, about 16% were seen once. Sequencing used PBMCs or a T cell subset sorted from them (not recorded which). Receptor source: a man aged 18 to 29 who had mild COVID-19 (a few samples of this study predate the infection). Cell type and time point are not known.

In its sample, this clonotype was seen a few times. The chain recombines TRBV12-3 or TRBV12-4 with TRBJ1-1, with TRBD1 identical over 8 bases. The CDR3 extends over 11 amino acids. The V and J ends lost 6 bases and 10 bases, in that order; junction bases with no gene match: 4. CDR3 sequence reads: CASRLQGGAFF. The DNA for the CDR3 is TGTGCCAGCAGACTACAGGGGGGAGCTTTCTTT.

This clonotype was counted between two and nine times. This chain's CDR3 is CASSPDRGRRDTQYF. The CDR3 DNA sequence: TGTGCCAGCAGCCCCGACAGGGGGCGAAGAGATACGCAGTATTTT. J is TRBJ2-3 and V is TRBV7-9; 10 positions match TRBD1. Germline V gives CDR1 SEHNR, CDR2 FQNEAQ (reference sequence). This CDR3 region has 15 residues. V lost 5 bases to trimming and J lost 5 bases; unmatched junction nucleotides: 7.

This clonotype has just a few counts. In DNA form, the CDR3 reads TGTGCCAGCTCAGGGGGAGCCTATAATTCACCCCTCCACTTT. Translation gives CASSGGAYNSPLHF. This sequence joins TRBV6-5 and TRBJ1-6; 7 positions agree with TRBD1. Germline assignment: CDR1 MNHEY and CDR2 SVGAGI. The length of the CDR3 is 14 residues. The junction had 3 bases not matched to a gene; V was cut back by 8 bases and J by 2 bases.

The sample holds a few counts of this clonotype. This sequence joins TRBV7-2 and TRBJ2-1, with TRBD2 matching 12 bases. This CDR3 spans 17 amino acids. After removal of 4 bases from V and 4 bases from J, the junction contained 8 bases not matched to a gene. Germline CDR1 is SGHTA and CDR2 is FQGNSA. The CDR3: CASSSRLAGANYNEQFF. CDR3 in DNA: TGTGCCAGCAGCTCCCGACTAGCGGGGGCGAATTACAATGAGCAGTTCTTC.

V gene TRBV6-1 combines with J gene TRBJ2-7; 8 bases fit TRBD2. The V gene's germline CDR1 is MNHNS and CDR2 SASEGT. The CDR3 is made up of 15 amino acids. J gave up 2 bases and V 2 bases, and 5 bases lay outside the gene matches. CDR3 coding DNA: TGTGCCAGCAGTGAACTAATAGCGGGGCCCTACGAGCAGTACGTC. It is translated as CASSELIAGPYEQYV.

The chain links TRBV29-1 to TRBJ1-2, with 9 positions matching TRBD1. Looked up from germline, CDR1 is SQVTM and CDR2 is ANQGSEA. The CDR3 runs 15 residues. The V gene end was trimmed by 6 bases and the J gene end by 5 bases; junction bases not matched to a gene: 13. The CDR3 is CSVPSWGQGGYGYTF. DNA of the CDR3: TGCAGCGTGCCCTCTTGGGGACAGGGAGGATATGGCTACACCTTC. The full variable domain, in which reference TRBV29-1 and TRBJ1-2 provide the parts outside the CDR3, is SAVISQKPSRDICQRGTSLTIQCQVDSQVTMMFWYRQQPGQSLTLIATANQGSEATYESGFVIDKFPISRPNLTFSTLTVSNMSPEDSSIYLCSVPSWGQGGYGYTFGSGTRLTVV.

This clonotype was observed a few times. This chain connects TRBV12-3 or TRBV12-4 to TRBJ2-5; a weak D match, TRBD1 (5 bases). Trimming took 2 bases from V and 5 from J, leaving 15 bases between them. The CDR3 is 15 residues long. CDR3 protein: CASSLSSAGKETQYF. CDR3 DNA: TGTGCCAGCAGTTTAAGTTCGGCAGGGAAGGAGACCCAGTACTTC.